The present T cell receptor beta chain was sequenced within a study of shared clonotypes between healthy human individuals. Background on the study: Participating donors consisted of a couple of women and a few men aged 18 to 49.

Study-wide findings and caveats: Shared across several donors were approximately 5% of the naive CD4 clonotypes.

Researchers partitioned CD4+ cells into CD45RA+ naive and CD45RA-negative memory subsets. With regard to this clone: Its target is not known.

Germline CDR1 SGHTA, CDR2 FQGNSA. The CDR3 has 15 amino acids. V lost 2 bases and J lost 0, with 8 bases in between. Produced via immunoSEQ multiplex PCR; TCRdb's table is partial and in-frame only. Of 2 million to 3 million clones listed, approximately 92% were seen once; the top ten hold 0.11% to 0.15%. Material for sequencing was naive CD4+ T cells sorted from blood. The subset denotes: CD45RA+ positively selected. This sequence joins TRBV7-2 and TRBJ1-3; D is undetermined. The receptor comes from a man between 18 and 35 years old in good health. The CDR3 sequence: CASSLTGNSGNTIYF. The DNA of the CDR3 is TGTGCCAGCAGCTTAACGGGAAACTCTGGAAACACCATATATTTT.